A single sample gave rise to the 31 T cell receptor beta chains below, sequenced in a study of human T cells and chemical hapten exposure. Time point given: patch test 3, about 24 weeks after DPC sensitization. Described treatment: therapeutic diphenylcyclopropenone sensitization with weekly scalp DPC. From the RACE reads, TCRdb called clonotypes with MiXCR, one entry per CDR3 protein. The sample contains 100,000 to 120,000 distinct CDR3 sequences, around 34% of which appear only once. Specimen: whole blood, collected in connection with sensitization to the hapten diphenylcyclopropenone (DPC). These receptors were obtained from a man aged 35-49 years with alopecia areata. Some clones in this sample may be carry-over from other donors' samples.

The chain recombines TRBV11-1 with TRBJ2-7; 9 positions agree with TRBD2. Per germline, CDR1 SGHAT and CDR2 FQDESV (reference sequence). V shed 0 bases, J shed 2 bases, and the junction held 5 bases outside the gene matches. The CDR3 has 16 amino acids. DNA for the CDR3: TGTGCCAGCAGCTTAGCGGGGACTAGCTCGCCCTACGAGCAGTACTTC. This translates into CASSLAGTSSPYEQYF.

This clonotype has a handful of counts. CDR3 region: CASSLEVYQETQYF. The CDR3 DNA reads as TGTGCCAGCAGTTTAGAAGTCTACCAAGAGACCCAGTACTTC. V usage is TRBV12-3 or TRBV12-4 and J usage is TRBJ2-5; D is undetermined. Between the trimmed V and J ends, which lost 1 base and 0 bases, there was a span of 6 bases. The CDR3 totals 14 residues.

This CDR3 reads CASSGASGTVYDNEQFF. The CDR3 nucleotides read TGTGCCAGCAGCGGGGCTAGCGGGACTGTATATGACAATGAGCAGTTCTTC. The gene calls are TRBV7-9 and TRBJ2-1; 9 nucleotides line up with TRBD2. J gave up 5 bases and V 5 bases, and 13 bases lay outside the gene matches. There are 17 residues in the CDR3. Germline V lookup: CDR1 SEHNR, CDR2 FQNEAQ (reference sequence).

V usage is TRBV6-8 and J usage is TRBJ1-4, with 10 positions matching TRBD1. Germline V gene lookup returns CDR1 MNHGY and CDR2 SAAAGT. V dropped 2 bases and J dropped 0; count of bases not matched to a gene: 6. There are 18 residues in the CDR3. The CDR3 bases are TGTGCCAGCAGTTACATGTTGGACAGGGGGACAACTAATGAAAAACTGTTTTTT. As protein: CASSYMLDRGTTNEKLFF.

This clonotype was found once. The rearrangement links TRBV13 to TRBJ2-7, with D hard to call. Per the germline V gene, CDR1 is PRHDT and CDR2 is FYEKMQ (reference sequence). The ends were cut back, 5 bases at V and 4 bases at J, with 12 bases in the middle. The CDR3 covers 13 residues. The CDR3 DNA reads TGTGCCAGCAGCCCCTCCCTTATATACGAGCAGTACTTC. Translating it yields CASSPSLIYEQYF.

This clonotype was seen a handful of times. V is TRBV10-3 and J is TRBJ2-7; possibly TRBD2 for D (6 bases). With 7 bases removed from V and 3 bases from J, the gap between germline ends came to 19 bases. CDR1 ENHRY and CDR2 SYGVKD come from the germline V gene. The CDR3 contains 15 residues. CDR3 DNA sequence: TGTGCCATCACAGACCGGGACTCCGGCGTCTACGAGCAGTACTTC. Translating it yields CAITDRDSGVYEQYF.

This clonotype appeared a few times. J is TRBJ2-2 and V is TRBV27, with D unclear. The germline CDR1 and CDR2 sequences are MNHEY and SMNVEV (reference sequence). Trimming took off 5 bases at V and 2 bases at J, with 12 bases between the two ends. The CDR3 has 15 residues. The CDR3 sequence: CASSPIDSNTGELFF. The CDR3 DNA reads TGTGCCAGCAGTCCAATTGACTCAAACACCGGGGAGCTGTTTTTT.

This clonotype was found a few times. This chain connects TRBV5-1 to TRBJ2-7; 10 positions match TRBD1. The CDR3 runs to 15 residues. V was clipped by 5 bases and J by 3 bases; unmatched bases: 8. CDR1 SGHRS and CDR2 YFSETQ come from the germline V gene. CDR3 nucleotide sequence: TGCGCCAGCAGACCGACAGGGGGCATGAACTACGAGCAGTACGTC. It is translated as CASRPTGGMNYEQYV.

The chain employs TRBV20-1 and TRBJ2-7; possible D gene TRBD1, 6 bases. Germline V CDR1 and CDR2: DFQATT, SNEGSKA (reference sequence). This CDR3 spans 15 amino acids. V was clipped by 1 base and J by 6 bases, with 19 bases between them. The CDR3 region has the DNA TGCAGTGCTAGAGTGGACAGCCTCCCAAACGGCGAGCAGTACTTC. Translating gives CSARVDSLPNGEQYF.

The rearrangement uses TRBV29-1 and TRBJ1-2; D not resolved. The CDR3 covers 12 residues. Germline CDR1 SQVTM, CDR2 ANQGSEA. Trimming left V 7 bases short and J 3 bases short, with 12 bases between. This CDR3 is CSALPVDYGYTF. Written as DNA, the CDR3 is TGCAGCGCTCTACCGGTGGACTATGGCTACACCTTC.

The chain recombines TRBV6-2 or TRBV6-3 with TRBJ2-7, with D possibly being TRBD2 (5 bases). Germline CDR1 is MNHEY and CDR2 is SVGEGT. The V gene lost 0 bases and the J gene lost 12 bases, with 9 bases spanning the gap. CDR3 length equals 11 residues. CDR3 sequence: CASSYSAVLYF. DNA for the CDR3: TGTGCCAGCAGTTACTCAGCGGTATTGTACTTC.

This clonotype was seen more than once but under ten times. This chain joins TRBV6-6 and TRBJ2-7; D is perhaps TRBD1 (6 bases). With 7 bases removed from V and 6 bases from J, the gap between germline ends came to 19 bases. Germline values: CDR1 MNHNY, CDR2 SVGAGI (reference sequence). CDR3 length: 14 amino acids. The CDR3 reads CASTHRGQSSEQYF. As DNA, the CDR3 is TGTGCCAGCACCCACCGAGGACAGTCTAGCGAGCAGTACTTC.

The chain employs TRBV28 and TRBJ2-1; 8 bases agree with TRBD1. CDR3 length equals 14 residues. The germline V gene encodes CDR1 MDHEN and CDR2 SYDVKM. Trimming cost V 7 bases and J 3 bases; bases outside gene matches: 5. The CDR3 DNA sequence: TGTGCCAGCAAGGACAGGGTAAGCTACAATGAGCAGTTCTTC. It yields the protein CASKDRVSYNEQFF.

The chain joins TRBV12-3 or TRBV12-4 to TRBJ1-2; perhaps TRBD1 as D (5 bases). This CDR3 spans 13 amino acids. V gave up 9 bases and J gave up 4 bases, with 15 bases separating them. CDR3 sequence (DNA): TGTGCCAGTAGAACTTCGGGGGTCTATGGCTACACCTTC. Translation gives CASRTSGVYGYTF.

This chain links TRBV2 with TRBJ2-7; a weak D match, TRBD1 (6 bases). The CDR3 contains 14 residues. Trimming stripped 4 bases from V and 2 bases from J, with 12 bases between. Germline V gives CDR1 SNHLY, CDR2 FYNNEI. CDR3 sequence (DNA): TGTGCCAGCAGTGGGACAGATTACACCTACGAGCAGTACGTC. Translating gives CASSGTDYTYEQYV.

The chain recombines TRBV25-1 with TRBJ1-6, with 7 positions matching TRBD1. CDR3 length equals 13 residues. Germline trimming cut 8 bases from V and 4 bases from J; bases unmatched to any gene: 2. Germline CDR1 is MGHDK and CDR2 is SYGVNS. CDR3 coding DNA: TGTGCCAGCTCGGGACAGTATAATTCACCCCTCCACTTT. The encoded protein is CASSGQYNSPLHF.

This clonotype came up many times. V is TRBV18 and J is TRBJ2-5; D gene ambiguous. The CDR3 extends over 12 amino acids. The V gene lost 3 bases and the J gene lost 2 bases, with 4 bases spanning the gap. CDR1 KGHSH and CDR2 LQKENI come from the germline V gene. The CDR3 loop is CASSPRQETQYF. CDR3 DNA: TGTGCCAGCTCACCCCGTCAAGAGACCCAGTACTTC.

This clonotype was found a few times. The chain has TRBV12-3 or TRBV12-4 and TRBJ2-7; 7 nucleotides agree with TRBD1. The junction had 5 bases not matched to a gene; V was cut back by 3 bases and J by 3 bases. This CDR3 contains 14 residues. The DNA of the CDR3 is TGTGCCAGCAGTTTTGGGACAGTAGGCTACGAGCAGTACTTC. Encoded protein: CASSFGTVGYEQYF.

V usage is TRBV7-8 and J usage is TRBJ2-5, with 7 bases fitting TRBD2. Trimming cost V 4 bases and J 2 bases; bases outside gene matches: 7. The CDR3 loop spans 15 amino acids. Germline loops: CDR1 SGHVS, CDR2 FQNEAQ. The CDR3 nucleotides are TGTGCCAGCAGCTGGAGTAGCGGGCGACAAGAGACCCAGTACTTC. It yields the protein CASSWSSGRQETQYF.

This clonotype has only a few counts. The genes are TRBV27 and TRBJ1-2; D uncertain. The CDR3 length is 12 residues. The V and J ends lost 6 bases and 3 bases respectively, with 8 bases between them. From germline, CDR1 is MNHEY and CDR2 SMNVEV (reference sequence). CDR3 region: CASRSGDYGYTF. CDR3 sequence (DNA): TGTGCCAGCAGGAGTGGGGACTATGGCTACACCTTC.

This chain uses TRBV29-1 with TRBJ2-3, with D possibly matching TRBD2 (6 bases). V was trimmed by 4 bases and J by 0 bases, leaving 8 bases between them. The CDR3 sequence is 13 residues long. Germline V gives CDR1 SQVTM, CDR2 ANQGSEA. CDR3 nucleotides: TGCAGCGTTGCCGGGACTAGCACAGATACGCAGTATTTT. Translation gives CSVAGTSTDTQYF.

This clonotype has a handful of counts. The chain employs TRBV6-2 or TRBV6-3 and TRBJ2-5, with a weak D call TRBD2 (5 bases). The CDR3 runs 12 residues. The V gene's germline CDR1 is MNHEY and CDR2 SVGEGT. V lost 7 bases, J lost 5 bases, and 11 bases lay in between. CDR3 in amino acids: CASTNSGETQYF. The CDR3 region has the DNA TGTGCCAGCACCAACTCGGGGGAGACCCAGTACTTC.

The table lists this clonotype with a few counts. The chain carries TRBV5-1 and TRBJ2-1, with D perhaps given as TRBD1 or TRBD2 (5 bases each). Germline CDR1 SGHRS, CDR2 YFSETQ. This CDR3 is 15 amino acids long. The germline V and J ends were trimmed by 1 base and 4 bases, with 12 bases remaining between them. The CDR3 loop reads CASSLLVEGYNEQFF. As DNA, the CDR3 is TGCGCCAGCAGCTTGCTGGTAGAGGGGTACAATGAGCAGTTCTTC. Full variable domain (rest looked up from reference TRBV5-1 and TRBJ2-1): KAGVTQTPRYLIKTRGQQVTLSCSPISGHRSVSWYQQTPGQGLQFLFEYFSETQRNKGNFPGRFSGRQFSNSRSEMNVSTLELGDSALYLCASSLLVEGYNEQFFGPGTRLTVL.

This clonotype was seen only a few times. The chain has TRBV20-1 and TRBJ2-1; the D is unclear. The CDR3 is 13 residues long. The germline V gene has CDR1 DFQATT and CDR2 SNEGSKA (reference sequence). Here the CDR3 reads CSLTPANYNEQFF. The CDR3 region has the DNA TGCAGCCTCACCCCCGCCAACTACAATGAGCAGTTCTTC.

This clonotype was observed a few times. The J gene is TRBJ1-6, the V gene TRBV20-1; D ambiguous. There are 14 residues in the CDR3. Per the germline V gene, CDR1 is DFQATT and CDR2 is SNEGSKA (reference sequence). Deletions cut 5 bases from V and 7 bases from J, with 15 bases between. The CDR3 loop reads CSASLGNPNSPLHF. As DNA, the CDR3 is TGCAGTGCTTCTCTGGGCAACCCCAATTCACCCCTCCACTTT.

Only one count was recorded for this clonotype. This chain connects TRBV6-2 or TRBV6-3 to TRBJ2-7; D unresolved. Germline CDR1 is MNHEY and CDR2 is SVGEGT. This CDR3 has 14 residues. Trimming took 6 bases from V and 0 from J, leaving 12 bases between them. The CDR3 coding sequence is TGTGCCAGCAGCCACCCTCCGAACTCCTACGAGCAGTACGTC. Encoded protein: CASSHPPNSYEQYV.

This clonotype was picked up a small number of times. The rearrangement uses TRBV9 and TRBJ2-3, with D uncertain. Trimming removed 0 bases at V and 10 bases at J, with 9 bases between. The CDR3 sequence is 12 residues long. The germline gives CDR1 SGDLS, CDR2 YYNGEE. CDR3 bases: TGTGCCAGCAGCGTAGACCCAAGTGCGCAGTATTTT. This codes for CASSVDPSAQYF.

There are a few counts of this clonotype. The rearrangement links TRBV20-1 to TRBJ1-1; D is unclear. The CDR3 is made up of 12 amino acids. CDR1 is DFQATT and CDR2 is SNEGSKA in the germline V gene (reference sequence). CDR3 coding DNA: TGCAGGACATCAAGCATGAACACTGAAGCTTTCTTT. Translation: CRTSSMNTEAFF.

The DNA of the CDR3 is TGCAGCGTTGTGGGGTTGCGGGAGATTTCCCACAATGAGCAGTTCTTC. Its protein is CSVVGLREISHNEQFF. The gene calls are TRBV29-1 and TRBJ2-1; TRBD2 aligns across 7 bases. The CDR3 spans 16 residues. Germline V gene data show CDR1 as SQVTM and CDR2 as ANQGSEA. V lost 4 bases to trimming and J lost 5 bases; unmatched junction nucleotides: 14.

V and J are TRBV12-3 or TRBV12-4 and TRBJ1-2; the D gene is possibly TRBD1 (5 bases). Trimming removed 4 bases at V and 4 bases at J, with 10 bases between. CDR3 size: 13 residues. CDR3 sequence (DNA): TGTGCCAGCAGTTCTCAGGGTTTCTATGGCTACACCTTC. This codes for CASSSQGFYGYTF.

V is TRBV7-3 and J is TRBJ2-1; TRBD2 is a possible D gene (6 bases). With 1 base removed from V and 6 bases from J, the gap between germline ends came to 13 bases. From germline, CDR1 is SGHTA and CDR2 FQGTGA. This CDR3 is built from 15 residues. The CDR3 spells CASSLNGGNINEQFF. The CDR3 nucleotides read TGTGCCAGCAGCTTAAACGGCGGGAACATCAATGAGCAGTTCTTC.